The 21 T cell receptor beta chains presented below share a single source sample, sequenced in a study of shared clonotypes between healthy human individuals (dated by TCRdb to the early 2020s). Receptors were amplified or captured by the immunoSEQ multiplex PCR assay. What TCRdb holds here is the immuneACCESS table cut down to in-frame rearrangements. Part of the clones is not present; checked against another copy, under half of the missing clones reflect an unresolved V gene, and the others are unexplained. The table for this sample lists about 2 million clones; 95% of them were counted only once. Of the sample, more than 0.1% falls within the top ten clones. Input material: naive CD4+ T cells sorted from blood. In light of the paper, this sample's cell subset or site label describes: CD45RA+ positively selected. These receptors came from a man younger than 35 in good health.

The rearrangement links TRBV10-3 to TRBJ2-7; D assignment may be TRBD1 or TRBD2 (5 bases each). CDR3 length: 13 amino acids. Trimming left V 7 bases short and J 4 bases short, with 14 bases between. The germline gives CDR1 ENHRY, CDR2 SYGVKD. This chain's CDR3 is CAITMGPTYEQYF. The CDR3 DNA reads TGTGCCATCACTATGGGACCGACATACGAGCAGTACTTC.

The chain recombines TRBV30 with TRBJ1-6; D is undetermined. The CDR3 has 12 residues. Deletions cut 1 base from V and 14 bases from J, with 12 bases between. Germline loops: CDR1 GTSNPN, CDR2 SVGIG (reference sequence). The chain's CDR3 is CAWSGSQVTLHF. CDR3 nucleotide sequence: TGTGCCTGGAGTGGGAGTCAGGTCACCCTCCACTTT.

V usage is TRBV11-2 and J usage is TRBJ2-5; 7 positions agree with TRBD1. Germline values: CDR1 SGHAT, CDR2 FQNNGV. The junction had 2 bases not matched to a gene; V was cut back by 2 bases and J by 2 bases. This CDR3 contains 14 residues. CDR3 amino acids: CASSLSTGQETQYF. The CDR3 DNA sequence: TGTGCCAGCAGCTTATCGACAGGGCAAGAGACCCAGTACTTC.

This clone appeared once. The J gene is TRBJ1-1, the V gene TRBV7-3; perhaps TRBD1 as D (6 bases). The CDR3 totals 16 residues. Germline V gene sequence: CDR1 SGHTA, CDR2 FQGTGA. V shed 4 bases and J shed 2 bases, with 17 bases lying between them. This CDR3 reads CASSSNRQETNTEAFF. The CDR3 bases are TGTGCCAGCAGCTCAAACCGACAGGAGACAAACACTGAAGCTTTCTTT.

This clone appeared many times. Other DNA sequences from this sample encode an identical CDR3 as well. The chain combines TRBV4-1 with TRBJ1-3; no clear D. The V and J ends lost 1 base and 4 bases respectively, with 2 bases between them. Germline V gene sequence: CDR1 MGHRA, CDR2 YSYEKL. There are 12 residues in the CDR3. CDR3 loop: CASSQAGNTIYF. The CDR3 bases are TGCGCCAGCAGCCAAGCAGGAAACACCATATATTTT.

The chain has TRBV7-2 and TRBJ2-2; tentatively, D is TRBD1 or TRBD2 (5 bases each). The CDR3 totals 16 residues. CDR1 is SGHTA and CDR2 is FQGNSA in the germline V gene. Trimming took 5 bases from V and 3 from J, leaving 16 bases between them. The CDR3 here is CASSPPNGGYTGELFF. CDR3 in DNA: TGTGCCAGCAGCCCGCCTAATGGGGGTTACACCGGGGAGCTGTTTTTT.

The V gene is TRBV5-4, the J gene TRBJ2-1; 13 nucleotides match TRBD2. Germline V CDR1 and CDR2: SGHNT, YYREEE (reference sequence). The V and J ends lost 1 base and 5 bases, in that order; junction bases with no gene match: 0. This CDR3 is built from 15 residues. This CDR3 reads CASSLTSGGDNEQFF. In DNA, the CDR3 is TGTGCCAGCAGCTTGACTAGCGGGGGGGACAATGAGCAGTTCTTC.

The chain recombines TRBV7-9 with TRBJ2-3; D is perhaps TRBD2 (6 bases). V dropped 6 bases and J dropped 0 bases, with 13 bases sitting between them. The germline CDR1 and CDR2 sequences are SEHNR and FQNEAQ (reference sequence). The CDR3 covers 15 residues. The DNA for the CDR3 is TGTGCCAGCAGTTCGGGACTCCTTAGCACAGATACGCAGTATTTT. As protein: CASSSGLLSTDTQYF.

The J gene is TRBJ2-1, the V gene TRBV6-4; possible D gene TRBD1, 5 bases. Trimming left V 3 bases short and J 0 bases short, with 12 bases between. Germline V lookup: CDR1 MRHNA, CDR2 SNTAGT. CDR3 length: 16 amino acids. The CDR3 is CASSEGARSSYNEQFF. In DNA, the CDR3 is TGTGCCAGCAGTGAAGGGGCTCGGAGCTCCTACAATGAGCAGTTCTTC.

The chain is built from TRBV2 and TRBJ2-5; 7 bases fit TRBD2. The V gene's germline CDR1 is SNHLY and CDR2 FYNNEI. Trimming cost V 4 bases and J 2 bases; bases outside gene matches: 7. The CDR3 covers 15 residues. The CDR3 DNA sequence: TGTGCCAGCAGTGCCGGACTAGGACGACAAGAGACCCAGTACTTC. It encodes CASSAGLGRQETQYF.

V is TRBV28 and J is TRBJ2-1; TRBD2 agrees at 10 bases. CDR1 and CDR2 from the germline V gene are MDHEN and SYDVKM. This CDR3 spans 16 amino acids. Trimming removed 4 bases from V and 4 bases from J; junction bases left unmatched: 7. This chain's CDR3 is CASSSLAGDVYNEQFF. The CDR3 DNA sequence: TGTGCCAGCAGTTCTCTAGCGGGGGACGTTTACAATGAGCAGTTCTTC.

V gene TRBV30 combines with J gene TRBJ1-5; TRBD1 aligns across 9 bases. CDR3 length equals 13 residues. Trimming took 5 bases from V and 6 from J; bases not matched to a gene: 5. Germline V gene lookup returns CDR1 GTSNPN and CDR2 SVGIG (reference sequence). The chain's CDR3 is CAWETGGRQPQHF. CDR3 DNA: TGTGCCTGGGAAACAGGGGGCCGTCAGCCCCAGCATTTT. Together with reference TRBV30 and TRBJ1-5, the CDR3 gives the full variable domain: SQTIHQWPATLVQPVGSPLSLECTVEGTSNPNLYWYRQAAGRGLQLLFYSVGIGQISSEVPQNLSASRPQDRQFILSSKKLLLSDSGFYLCAWETGGRQPQHFGDGTRLSIL.

The chain recombines TRBV25-1 with TRBJ2-7; 8 positions agree with TRBD2. The V segment lost 6 bases and the J segment 6 bases; nucleotides outside the gene matches: 10. The CDR3 sequence is 14 residues long. CDR1 MGHDK and CDR2 SYGVNS come from the germline V gene. This CDR3 reads CASRGGGMTGEQYF. The CDR3 nucleotides read TGTGCCAGCAGGGGCGGGGGGATGACTGGCGAGCAGTACTTC.

Points on this clone: Other DNA sequences in this specimen translate into the identical CDR3. V is TRBV5-1 and J is TRBJ2-7, with TRBD1 identical over 9 bases. This CDR3 is 14 amino acids long. With 5 bases clipped from V and 0 bases from J, the junction kept 3 bases outside the gene matches. CDR1 SGHRS and CDR2 YFSETQ come from the germline V gene. The CDR3 nucleotides read TGCGCCAGCAGACCGACAGGGGGCTCCTACGAGCAGTACTTC. Its protein is CASRPTGGSYEQYF.

J is TRBJ1-1 and V is TRBV5-6; no clear D. V was trimmed by 5 bases and J by 1 base, leaving 15 bases between them. Per the germline V gene, CDR1 is SGHDT and CDR2 is YYEEEE. The CDR3 consists of 15 residues. The CDR3 DNA reads TGTGCCAGCAGTCTCACCCGCGGCGGGAACACTGAAGCTTTCTTT. This translates into CASSLTRGGNTEAFF.

The chain uses TRBV6-1 and TRBJ2-7, with 11 bases aligning to TRBD1. The germline V gene has CDR1 MNHNS and CDR2 SASEGT. This CDR3 region has 15 residues. Trimming took 3 bases from V and 3 from J; bases not matched to a gene: 4. The CDR3, as DNA: TGTGCCAGCAGTGACTCGGGACAGGGGGTCTACGAGCAGTACTTC. Residues: CASSDSGQGVYEQYF.

With respect to this clone: Other DNA sequences in this sample translate to the same CDR3. This chain connects TRBV4-1 to TRBJ2-3; 12 bases are a match to TRBD2. With V trimmed by 0 bases and J by 5 bases, 6 bases remained unmatched. CDR3 length: 17 residues. Germline V gene sequence: CDR1 MGHRA, CDR2 YSYEKL. CDR3 loop: CASSQDPSGGARDTQYF. CDR3 DNA sequence: TGCGCCAGCAGCCAAGATCCTAGCGGGGGGGCTAGAGATACGCAGTATTTT.

CDR3: CASSEGAASPQHF. The CDR3 DNA follows: TGTGCCAGCAGTGAAGGGGCAGCAAGTCCCCAGCATTTT. The chain has TRBV2 and TRBJ1-5; D uncertain. Germline assignment: CDR1 SNHLY and CDR2 FYNNEI. The V end lost 1 base, the J end lost 10 bases, and 11 bases lay between the germline ends. This CDR3 is built from 13 residues. Together with reference TRBV2 and TRBJ1-5, the CDR3 gives the full variable domain: EPEVTQTPSHQVTQMGQEVILRCVPISNHLYFYWYRQILGQKVEFLVSFYNNEISEKSEIFDDQFSVERPDGSNFTLKIRSTKLEDSAMYFCASSEGAASPQHFGDGTRLSIL.

V usage is TRBV18 and J usage is TRBJ1-5; D gene ambiguous. The CDR3 totals 12 residues. CDR1 and CDR2 from the germline V gene are KGHSH and LQKENI. V was shortened by 1 base and J by 7 bases, with 5 bases between the two germline ends. The CDR3 region has the DNA TGTGCCAGCTCACCACTTGGCCAGCCCCAGCATTTT. It specifies CASSPLGQPQHF.

This chain's CDR3 is CASSPGDRSYYGYTF. CDR3 DNA sequence: TGTGCCAGTAGTCCCGGGGACAGGAGCTACTATGGCTACACCTTC. The V gene is TRBV19, the J gene TRBJ1-2; 8 bases agree with TRBD1. CDR3 length equals 15 residues. The trim removed 5 bases at V and 3 bases at J, leaving 8 bases unmatched. Germline V gene sequence: CDR1 LNHDA, CDR2 SQIVND (reference sequence).

The chain carries TRBV18 and TRBJ1-1; 8 bases fit TRBD1. The CDR3 spans 16 residues. Germline V gene data show CDR1 as KGHSH and CDR2 as LQKENI. The V segment lost 2 bases and the J segment 5 bases; nucleotides outside the gene matches: 10. The CDR3, as DNA: TGTGCCAGCTCACCAGTCCAGGGGGCAGGTAGGACTGAAGCTTTCTTT. This codes for CASSPVQGAGRTEAFF. The full variable domain, rest sourced from reference TRBV18 and TRBJ1-1, is NAGVMQNPRHLVRRRGQEARLRCSPMKGHSHVYWYRQLPEEGLKFMVYLQKENIIDESGMPKERFSAEFPKEGPSILRIQQVVRGDSAAYFCASSPVQGAGRTEAFFGQGTRLTVV.